These 29 T cell receptor beta chains share one sample of origin, sequenced in a study of T-cell reconstitution after alpha-beta-depleted transplantation in children listed by TCRdb under 2016. Receptor libraries were prepared by PCR. The listed sequencing device is Illumina HiSeq 2500. Molecular barcoding was employed in the preparation of TCR libraries, with unique molecular identifiers being used to normalize TCRbeta repertoire quantification. TCRdb passed the public sequencing reads through fastp at Q25 and MiXCR, retaining productive beta sequences. Entries are consolidated by CDR3 protein sequence, retaining the most common genes and DNA. This sample holds roughly 200,000 distinct CDR3 sequences; approximately 6.9% were observed only once. The top ten clones comprise less than 7% of the sample. The treatment or condition label for this specimen denotes: allogeneic hematopoietic cell transplantation with graft depleted of TCRalphabeta T cells and CD19 B cells.

This sample comprised PBMCs, obtained before TCRalphabeta/CD19-depleted stem cell transplant. Receptors were obtained from a boy younger than 10 with acute lymphoblastic leukemia, due to receive a stem cell transplant.

This clonotype appeared a few times. The chain links TRBV7-6 to TRBJ2-7, with TRBD1 as a possible D gene (6 bases). Trimming stripped 5 bases from V and 3 bases from J, with 14 bases between. Germline V gene sequence: CDR1 SGHVS, CDR2 FNYEAQ. The CDR3 extends over 14 amino acids. DNA for the CDR3: TGTGCCAGCAGCCCGCCGGACAGACTCTACGAGCAGTACTTC. It specifies CASSPPDRLYEQYF.

This clonotype was seen many times. The J gene is TRBJ2-7, the V gene TRBV6-1, with D tentatively TRBD1 (6 bases). The V and J ends lost 6 bases and 4 bases respectively, with 13 bases between them. CDR1 is MNHNS and CDR2 is SASEGT in the germline V gene. The CDR3 loop spans 13 amino acids. The CDR3 protein is CASRKGRGYEQYF. The CDR3 coding sequence is TGTGCCAGCAGAAAAGGCAGGGGATACGAGCAGTACTTC.

CDR3 amino acids: CASRGASGGFGEQYF. Here the CDR3 DNA reads TGCGCCAGCAGAGGGGCTAGCGGGGGTTTCGGCGAGCAGTACTTC. The chain employs TRBV10-2 and TRBJ2-7, with 10 bases that match TRBD2. From germline, CDR1 is WSHSY and CDR2 SAAADI. The CDR3 consists of 15 residues. Trimming took 6 bases from V and 6 from J; bases not matched to a gene: 11.

This clonotype has a handful of counts. The chain joins TRBV7-9 to TRBJ1-6; TRBD1 matches 11 bases. The germline CDR1 and CDR2 sequences are SEHNR and FQNEAQ (reference sequence). CDR3 length equals 15 residues. J gave up 8 bases and V 3 bases, and 3 bases lay outside the gene matches. CDR3 nucleotide sequence: TGTGCCAGCAGCTTCCGGACAGGGGGCGATTCACCCCTCCACTTT. This sequence encodes CASSFRTGGDSPLHF. Full variable domain (remainder filled in from reference TRBV7-9 and TRBJ1-6): DTGVSQNPRHKITKRGQNVTFRCDPISEHNRLYWYRQTLGQGPEFLTYFQNEAQLEKSRLLSDRFSAERPKGSFSTLEIQRTEQGDSAMYLCASSFRTGGDSPLHFGNGTRLTVT.

The table lists this clonotype with a few counts. The chain links TRBV3-1 to TRBJ2-7, with 7 bases matching TRBD1. V shed 6 bases, J shed 5 bases, and the junction held 7 bases outside the gene matches. The germline V gene has CDR1 LGHDT and CDR2 YNNKEL (reference sequence). The CDR3 covers 13 residues. CDR3 sequence reads: CASRRNDRDEQYF. The CDR3 bases are TGTGCCAGCAGAAGAAACGACAGGGACGAGCAGTACTTC.

This clonotype showed up many times. This chain connects TRBV4-1 to TRBJ2-1; D ambiguous. The CDR3 has 17 amino acids. V lost 0 bases to trimming and J lost 5 bases, with 17 bases between them. CDR1 is MGHRA, CDR2 YSYEKL, per germline. This CDR3 reads CASSQEDSLDGHNEQFF. The CDR3 coding sequence is TGCGCCAGCAGCCAAGAGGATTCCCTGGATGGTCACAATGAGCAGTTCTTC.

Ten or more counts support this clonotype. The chain couples TRBV7-2 to TRBJ2-5, with D unclear. The CDR3 is 14 amino acids. Trimming took 1 base from V and 3 from J, leaving 9 bases between them. Germline V gene sequence: CDR1 SGHTA, CDR2 FQGNSA. The CDR3 region has the DNA TGTGCCAGCAGCTTAGGTCTGGCCAAAGAGACCCAGTACTTC. It translates to CASSLGLAKETQYF.

The chain has TRBV29-1 and TRBJ1-2; D not certain. The CDR3 loop spans 10 amino acids. V dropped 5 bases and J dropped 9 bases, with 10 bases sitting between them. CDR1 is SQVTM, CDR2 ANQGSEA, per germline. CDR3 nucleotides: TGCAGCGTTAACCCCAGTAGCTACACCTTC. Protein: CSVNPSSYTF.

In this sample, this clonotype turned up many times. The chain uses TRBV7-6 and TRBJ2-2; D might be TRBD2 (5 bases). The germline gives CDR1 SGHVS, CDR2 FNYEAQ. This CDR3 has 16 residues. The V and J ends lost 5 bases and 0 bases respectively, with 13 bases between them. The CDR3: CASSKSSGTNTGELFF. CDR3 in DNA: TGTGCCAGCAGCAAATCGAGCGGTACGAACACCGGGGAGCTGTTTTTT.

The table lists this clonotype with many counts. V and J are TRBV11-2 and TRBJ2-2; no clear D gene. The CDR3 extends over 16 amino acids. The ends were cut back, 0 bases at V and 5 bases at J, with 13 bases in the middle. Germline V gives CDR1 SGHAT, CDR2 FQNNGV. Written as DNA, the CDR3 is TGTGCCAGCAGCTTAGATGGCAGCATGCGGACCGGGGAGCTGTTTTTT. It encodes CASSLDGSMRTGELFF.

The gene calls are TRBV7-2 and TRBJ2-7; no clear D. This CDR3 has 12 residues. CDR1 and CDR2 from the germline V gene are SGHTA and FQGNSA. Trimming shortened V by 5 bases and J by 3 bases, and 8 bases separated the two germline ends. CDR3 nucleotides: TGTGCCAGCAGCCCCCGCTTCTACGAGCAGTACTTC. Protein product: CASSPRFYEQYF.

This clonotype showed up many times. CDR3: CASSLTWGISEQFF. CDR3 DNA: TGTGCCAGCAGCTTAACCTGGGGGATCAGTGAGCAGTTCTTC. The chain carries TRBV7-3 and TRBJ2-1; D possibly uses TRBD1 or TRBD2 (5 bases each). CDR1 SGHTA and CDR2 FQGTGA come from the germline V gene. The V end lost 0 bases, the J end lost 9 bases, and 12 bases lay between the germline ends. This CDR3 is built from 14 residues.

This clonotype was detected ten times or more. The chain uses TRBV28 and TRBJ2-3, with 7 positions matching TRBD1. This CDR3 is 14 amino acids long. V was pared by 6 bases and J by 4 bases, with 7 bases of the junction left unmatched. CDR1 is MDHEN and CDR2 is SYDVKM in the germline V gene. The CDR3 DNA follows: TGTGCCAGCAGGAACAGGGGTTCGGCAGATACGCAGTATTTT. Translation: CASRNRGSADTQYF.

Remarks on this clonotype: A clone one base away is much larger, so this may be a read error. The V call is TRBV3-1, the J call TRBJ2-7; D is ambiguous. Germline V gene sequence: CDR1 LGHDT, CDR2 YNNKEL (reference sequence). The CDR3 loop spans 12 amino acids. In DNA, the CDR3 is TGTGCCAGCAGCTCGTCGACCTACGAGGAGTACTTC. Amino acid sequence: CASSSSTYEEYF.

This clonotype has a count of ten or more. The gene calls are TRBV7-2 and TRBJ2-7, with D possibly matching TRBD2 (6 bases). Trimming left V 4 bases short and J 0 bases short, with 25 bases between. There are 19 residues in the CDR3. CDR1 SGHTA and CDR2 FQGNSA come from the germline V gene. The CDR3 sequence is CASSSPVFSGADSSYEQYF. In DNA, the CDR3 is TGTGCCAGCAGCTCCCCCGTTTTTTCGGGAGCGGATAGCTCCTACGAGCAGTACTTC.

This clonotype came up many times. The V gene is TRBV28, the J gene TRBJ2-1; D may be TRBD2 (5 bases). The germline gives CDR1 MDHEN, CDR2 SYDVKM. V was pared by 6 bases and J by 8 bases, with 11 bases between. The CDR3 is 12 residues long. The CDR3 DNA reads TGTGCCAGCAGCCCTCCGGACTATGAGCAGTTCTTC. Protein sequence: CASSPPDYEQFF. Variable domain in full (rest from reference TRBV28 and TRBJ2-1): DVKVTQSSRYLVKRTGEKVFLECVQDMDHENMFWYRQDPGLGLRLIYFSYDVKMKEKGDIPEGYSVSREKKERFSLILESASTNQTSMYLCASSPPDYEQFFGPGTRLTVL.

This sequence joins TRBV14 and TRBJ1-4, with 8 bases lining up with TRBD1. This CDR3 comprises 15 residues. Per germline, CDR1 SGHDN and CDR2 FVKESK. Losses at the gene ends were 3 bases for V and 5 bases for J; bases not matched to a gene: 5. CDR3 coding DNA: TGTGCCAGCAGCCAGTGGGGACAGGTGAATGAAAAACTGTTTTTT. Encoded protein: CASSQWGQVNEKLFF. Full variable domain (missing parts from reference TRBV14 and TRBJ1-4): EAGVTQFPSHSVIEKGQTVTLRCDPISGHDNLYWYRRVMGKEIKFLLHFVKESKQDESGMPNNRFLAERTGGTYSTLKVQPAELEDSGVYFCASSQWGQVNEKLFFGSGTQLSVL.

The chain combines TRBV7-2 with TRBJ2-1, with 7 bases that match TRBD2. Germline V lookup: CDR1 SGHTA, CDR2 FQGNSA. The CDR3 spans 17 residues. V lost 7 bases to trimming and J lost 8 bases; unmatched junction nucleotides: 20. CDR3 nucleotide sequence: TGTGCCAGCACCTTCGGATCCGGGAGGTCTTTCGTTGATGAGCAGTTCTTC. Its protein is CASTFGSGRSFVDEQFF.

The chain has TRBV6-1 and TRBJ1-5, with D possibly being TRBD1 (5 bases). From germline, CDR1 is MNHNS and CDR2 SASEGT. The CDR3 contains 14 residues. V lost 3 bases and J 3 bases, leaving 9 bases between the germline ends. This CDR3 is CASSDRGYNQPQHF. CDR3 DNA: TGTGCCAGCAGTGATCGGGGGTACAATCAGCCCCAGCATTTT.

This clonotype showed up many times. The genes are TRBV5-5 and TRBJ2-1, with D tentatively TRBD2 (6 bases). This CDR3 is built from 14 residues. V shed 3 bases and J shed 10 bases, with 17 bases lying between them. Germline assignment: CDR1 SGHKS and CDR2 YYEKEE (reference sequence). This CDR3 reads CASSSGTPVSEQFF. CDR3 bases: TGTGCCAGCAGCTCCGGGACTCCAGTGTCCGAGCAGTTCTTC.

This clonotype came up many times. The chain couples TRBV29-1 to TRBJ1-1, with no clear D. Germline V lookup: CDR1 SQVTM, CDR2 ANQGSEA. The CDR3 covers 11 residues. Deletions cut 4 bases from V and 1 base from J, with 4 bases between. CDR3: CSVVANTEAFF. DNA of the CDR3: TGCAGCGTTGTCGCGAACACTGAAGCTTTCTTT.

In its sample, this clonotype was seen many times. The V and J genes are TRBV20-1 and TRBJ2-1; TRBD2 matches 9 bases. The CDR3 covers 14 residues. The germline V gene has CDR1 DFQATT and CDR2 SNEGSKA (reference sequence). The trim removed 5 bases at V and 2 bases at J, leaving 4 bases unmatched. The CDR3: CSAVPSGAYNEQFF. The CDR3 nucleotides read TGCAGTGCTGTTCCTAGCGGGGCCTACAATGAGCAGTTCTTC.

The V and J genes are TRBV27 and TRBJ2-1; 10 bases line up with TRBD1. Germline-derived CDR1 and CDR2 are MNHEY and SMNVEV (reference sequence). V lost 5 bases and J lost 1; bases outside the gene matches: 8. The CDR3 is made up of 17 amino acids. The chain's CDR3 is CASSVSGTGESYNEQFF. The CDR3 nucleotides are TGTGCCAGCAGTGTCTCCGGGACAGGGGAGTCCTACAATGAGCAGTTCTTC.

The gene calls are TRBV28 and TRBJ2-1; 10 bases align to TRBD1. CDR1 and CDR2 from the germline V gene are MDHEN and SYDVKM. Trimming removed 6 bases from V and 8 bases from J; junction bases left unmatched: 7. The CDR3 contains 14 residues. The CDR3 DNA sequence: TGTGCCAGCAGACCGGGGACAGGGGCCGATGAGCAGTTCTTC. Protein product: CASRPGTGADEQFF.

The V gene is TRBV5-1, the J gene TRBJ2-7; D unclear. Germline values: CDR1 SGHRS, CDR2 YFSETQ. The V gene lost 0 bases and the J gene lost 6 bases, with 4 bases spanning the gap. The CDR3 consists of 11 residues. The CDR3 region has the DNA TGCGCCAGCAGCTTGGATTCCGAGCAGTACTTC. This translates into CASSLDSEQYF. The full variable domain, completed using reference TRBV5-1 and TRBJ2-7, is KAGVTQTPRYLIKTRGQQVTLSCSPISGHRSVSWYQQTPGQGLQFLFEYFSETQRNKGNFPGRFSGRQFSNSRSEMNVSTLELGDSALYLCASSLDSEQYFGPGTRLTVT.

This clonotype turned up a few times. This chain uses TRBV11-3 with TRBJ1-1; possibly TRBD1 for D (5 bases). Trimming removed 3 bases at V and 0 bases at J, with 11 bases between. From germline, CDR1 is SGHNT and CDR2 YENEEA. The CDR3 is made up of 15 amino acids. Here the CDR3 DNA reads TGTGCCAGCAGCTTGGGGGGACCATTGAACACTGAAGCTTTCTTT. Translated, it gives CASSLGGPLNTEAFF.

This clonotype has a count of ten or more. The V and J genes are TRBV19 and TRBJ1-1; D is uncertain. CDR1 LNHDA and CDR2 SQIVND come from the germline V gene (reference sequence). The CDR3 covers 14 residues. V was clipped by 4 bases and J by 0 bases, with 9 bases between them. Here the CDR3 reads CASSNFDLNTEAFF. The DNA for the CDR3 is TGTGCCAGTAGTAACTTCGACTTGAACACTGAAGCTTTCTTT.

The chain is built from TRBV5-1 and TRBJ2-1, with D unclear. Trimming took 4 bases from V and 2 from J, leaving 16 bases between them. Germline CDR1 SGHRS, CDR2 YFSETQ. This CDR3 has 16 amino acids. This CDR3 reads CASSTQDPGPYNEQFF. The CDR3 nucleotides are TGCGCCAGCAGCACCCAAGACCCCGGGCCCTACAATGAGCAGTTCTTC.

Ten or more counts support this clonotype. The chain has TRBV5-5 and TRBJ2-1; D is unresolved. The V end was cut by 0 bases, the J end by 4 bases, with 11 bases between. CDR1 SGHKS and CDR2 YYEKEE come from the germline V gene (reference sequence). The CDR3 spans 15 residues. The CDR3 spells CASSLGRRRYNEQFF. The CDR3 DNA sequence: TGTGCCAGCAGCTTGGGCCGTCGGCGGTACAATGAGCAGTTCTTC.